This T cell receptor beta chain was sequenced in a study of T cells in Graves' hyperthyroidism and ophthalmopathy. On the study more broadly: Blood from the periphery was taken at initial diagnosis, before any treatment. Study conclusions and caveats: Ophthalmopathy was model-predicted a median around seven months pre-onset.

About this clonotype itself: What it recognizes is unknown.

V shed 9 bases and J shed 3 bases, with 16 bases lying between them. Germline loops: CDR1 SGHNT, CDR2 YYREEE (reference sequence). The CDR3 totals 14 residues. RNA transcripts served as the template for amplifying TCR beta CDR3 regions. In the first-round RT-PCR of the TCR CDR3, the HTBI primer set was used. TCRdb re-called the multiplex PCR reads through MiXCR, storing one row per CDR3 protein. The sample has about 530,000 distinct CDR3 sequences, 17% seen once; the top ten hold roughly 15%. Sequencing was done on a sample of blood. The J gene is TRBJ2-1, the V gene TRBV5-4; D may match TRBD1 or TRBD2 (6 bases each). The receptor was derived from a woman in her late teens or twenties with Graves' ophthalmopathy. The CDR3 spells CATELGGSYNEQFF. The CDR3 nucleotides read TGTGCCACAGAATTAGGGGGGAGCTACAATGAGCAGTTCTTC. The variable domain in full, completed from reference TRBV5-4 and TRBJ2-1, reads ETGVTQSPTHLIKTRGQQVTLRCSSQSGHNTVSWYQQALGQGPQFIFQYYREEENGRGNFPPRFSGLQFPNYSSELNVNALELDDSALYLCATELGGSYNEQFFGPGTRLTVL.